These 28 T cell receptor beta chains originate from one sample sequenced in a study of OX40 agonist ivuxolimab in advanced cancers. Assay used: immunoSEQ multiplex PCR; TCRdb lists only in-frame clones, some missing. The repertoire includes tens of thousands of clones, 80% to 90% of them detected once, and about 2% sits in the top ten. The sample consisted of CD4+ or CD8+ T cells sorted from blood, taken in a trial of the OX40 agonist ivuxolimab. The source is an adult with an advanced solid tumor such as melanoma, head and neck, liver or kidney cancer.

The chain carries TRBV6-1 and TRBJ2-7, with 7 bases matching TRBD1. Germline V CDR1 and CDR2: MNHNS, SASEGT. V dropped 8 bases and J dropped 2; count of bases not matched to a gene: 9. This CDR3 is built from 14 residues. The CDR3 sequence: CASGRQGFAYEQYF. As DNA, the CDR3 is TGTGCCAGCGGGCGACAGGGTTTTGCCTACGAGCAGTACTTC.

CDR3 sequence reads: CASSIRERGRGETQYF. For the CDR3, the DNA is TGTGCCAGCAGCATACGGGAGAGGGGTCGAGGGGAGACCCAGTACTTC. This sequence joins TRBV9 and TRBJ2-5; maybe TRBD2 (6 bases). The germline V gene encodes CDR1 SGDLS and CDR2 YYNGEE. The CDR3 length is 16 residues. Trimming removed 4 bases from V and 5 bases from J, with 21 bases in between. The full variable domain, in which reference TRBV9 and TRBJ2-5 provide the parts outside the CDR3, is DSGVTQTPKHLITATGQRVTLRCSPRSGDLSVYWYQQSLDQGLQFLIQYYNGEERAKGNILERFSAQQFPDLHSELNLSSLELGDSALYFCASSIRERGRGETQYFGPGTRLLVL.

This clone was observed a few times. The rearrangement uses TRBV4-1 and TRBJ1-1; D is unclear. CDR1 and CDR2 (germline): MGHRA, YSYEKL. This CDR3 region has 14 residues. Trimming removed 0 bases at V and 8 bases at J, with 13 bases between. CDR3 in amino acids: CASSQDRRRLEAFF. CDR3 nucleotide sequence: TGCGCCAGCAGCCAAGATCGGCGGCGGTTAGAAGCTTTCTTT.

The genes are TRBV19 and TRBJ1-4, with 9 positions matching TRBD1. The CDR3 runs to 17 residues. V lost 5 bases and J lost 0; bases outside the gene matches: 7. Germline CDR1 is LNHDA and CDR2 is SQIVND (reference sequence). For the CDR3, the DNA is TGTGCCAGTAGTCCGATGGGACAGGGAACAACTAATGAAAAACTGTTTTTT. It is translated as CASSPMGQGTTNEKLFF.

This rearrangement joins TRBV9 to TRBJ1-4; 9 bases agree with TRBD1. V gave up 4 bases and J gave up 0 bases; unmatched junction bases: 4. Germline lookup yields CDR1 SGDLS and CDR2 YYNGEE. This CDR3 is 16 amino acids long. The CDR3 DNA follows: TGTGCCAGCAGCAGGGACAGGGTAACAACTAATGAAAAACTGTTTTTT. It encodes CASSRDRVTTNEKLFF.

This clone was seen a single time. The gene calls are TRBV6-5 and TRBJ1-2, with D unresolved. V shed 3 bases and J shed 7 bases, with 18 bases lying between them. This CDR3 comprises 15 residues. Germline CDR1 MNHEY, CDR2 SVGAGI. The CDR3 bases are TGTGCCAGCAGTTATTCCGACGGGTCTCGTGGTGGCTACACCTTC. Translation gives CASSYSDGSRGGYTF.

V and J are TRBV5-4 and TRBJ1-6; 9 bases line up with TRBD1. V lost 1 base and J lost 9; bases outside the gene matches: 8. Germline V gene data show CDR1 as SGHNT and CDR2 as YYREEE (reference sequence). CDR3 size: 16 residues. The CDR3 nucleotides read TGTGCCAGCAGCTTGACGGGACAGGGCATAAGTTCACCCCTCCACTTT. It yields the protein CASSLTGQGISSPLHF.

J is TRBJ2-3 and V is TRBV5-4; 11 bases are shared with TRBD2. Germline V gene sequence: CDR1 SGHNT, CDR2 YYREEE (reference sequence). There are 14 residues in the CDR3. J was trimmed by 7 bases and V by 4 bases; bases with no gene match: 5. The chain's CDR3 is CASSLAGGLNTQYF. The CDR3 bases are TGTGCCAGCAGCCTAGCGGGGGGATTGAATACGCAGTATTTT.

V usage is TRBV5-1 and J usage is TRBJ2-5; 7 bases map to TRBD1. J lost 4 bases, V lost 4 bases, and 7 bases had no gene match. The CDR3 contains 14 residues. From germline, CDR1 is SGHRS and CDR2 YFSETQ. For the CDR3, the DNA is TGCGCCAGCAGCCCGAGCGCAGGGGGAGAGACCCAGTACTTC. Amino acid sequence: CASSPSAGGETQYF.

The chain employs TRBV9 and TRBJ2-7, with a tentative D call TRBD1 (5 bases). The CDR3 runs 13 residues. Germline CDR1 reads SGDLS; CDR2 reads YYNGEE. V lost 0 bases, J lost 7 bases, and 11 bases lay in between. CDR3 DNA: TGTGCCAGCAGCGTAGATAGGTGGACAGAGCAGTACTTC. Residues: CASSVDRWTEQYF. Based on the CDR3 plus reference TRBV9 and TRBJ2-7, the full variable domain is DSGVTQTPKHLITATGQRVTLRCSPRSGDLSVYWYQQSLDQGLQFLIQYYNGEERAKGNILERFSAQQFPDLHSELNLSSLELGDSALYFCASSVDRWTEQYFGPGTRLTVT.

The chain joins TRBV28 to TRBJ2-7; possible D gene TRBD1, 5 bases. The CDR3 length is 14 residues. In germline, CDR1 is MDHEN, CDR2 SYDVKM. V dropped 4 bases and J dropped 6 bases, with 16 bases sitting between them. The CDR3: CASSSYRPDGEQYF. CDR3 bases: TGTGCCAGCAGTTCGTACAGGCCAGACGGCGAGCAGTACTTC.

The chain recombines TRBV7-9 with TRBJ2-3, with 11 bases lining up with TRBD2. This CDR3 region has 18 residues. J was trimmed by 0 bases and V by 4 bases; bases with no gene match: 9. The germline V gene encodes CDR1 SEHNR and CDR2 FQNEAQ (reference sequence). The CDR3 is CASSSPLAGGLSTDTQYF. The CDR3 nucleotides are TGTGCCAGCAGCTCACCCCTAGCGGGGGGACTTAGCACAGATACGCAGTATTTT.

The gene calls are TRBV9 and TRBJ1-2, with D possibly matching TRBD1 (5 bases). Trimming took 0 bases from V and 7 from J, leaving 7 bases between them. CDR3 length equals 12 residues. Germline V CDR1 and CDR2: SGDLS, YYNGEE. DNA for the CDR3: TGTGCCAGCAGCGTAGCGGGGCCTGGCTACACCTTC. This codes for CASSVAGPGYTF.

This rearrangement joins TRBV19 to TRBJ2-5; possible D gene TRBD1, 6 bases. Per the germline V gene, CDR1 is LNHDA and CDR2 is SQIVND (reference sequence). The V end was cut by 4 bases, the J end by 1 base, with 10 bases between. CDR3 length: 14 residues. CDR3 region: CASSTTGTQETQYF. CDR3 in DNA: TGTGCCAGTAGTACAACAGGGACCCAAGAGACCCAGTACTTC. Supplemented by reference TRBV19 and TRBJ2-5, the full variable domain reads DGGITQSPKYLFRKEGQNVTLSCEQNLNHDAMYWYRQDPGQGLRLIYYSQIVNDFQKGDIAEGYSVSREKKESFPLTVTSAQKNPTAFYLCASSTTGTQETQYFGPGTRLLVL.

The genes are TRBV18 and TRBJ1-5; D gene ambiguous. The V gene lost 6 bases and the J gene lost 0 bases, with 9 bases spanning the gap. The germline V gene encodes CDR1 KGHSH and CDR2 LQKENI. The CDR3 has 14 residues. CDR3 bases: TGTGCCAGCTCGACGGATTATAGCAATCAGCCCCAGCATTTT. Amino acids: CASSTDYSNQPQHF.

The chain uses TRBV27 and TRBJ1-2, with 9 bases identical to TRBD1. Losses at the gene ends were 10 bases for V and 8 bases for J; bases not matched to a gene: 11. Germline CDR1 is MNHEY and CDR2 is SMNVEV (reference sequence). The CDR3 spans 13 residues. The CDR3 DNA follows: TGTGCCACCCGATTTTACAGGGGGCGGGGCTACACCTTC. Residues: CATRFYRGRGYTF.

V is TRBV7-6 and J is TRBJ1-3, with TRBD1 matching over 7 bases. Germline CDR1 is SGHVS and CDR2 is FNYEAQ. V lost 0 bases to trimming and J lost 0 bases; unmatched junction nucleotides: 8. The CDR3 extends over 18 amino acids. Here the CDR3 DNA reads TGTGCCAGCAGCTTAGCGCGGGGACAGCTGTACTCTGGAAACACCATATATTTT. Amino acids: CASSLARGQLYSGNTIYF. The full variable domain, completed using reference TRBV7-6 and TRBJ1-3, is GAGVSQSPRYKVTKRGQDVALRCDPISGHVSLYWYRQALGQGPEFLTYFNYEAQQDKSGLPNDRFSAERPEGSISTLTIQRTEQRDSAMYRCASSLARGQLYSGNTIYFGEGSWLTVV.

This clone was counted a single time. CDR3 sequence reads: CASSQEESSGNTIYF. CDR3 DNA sequence: TGTGCCAGCAGCCAAGAAGAGAGCTCTGGAAACACCATATATTTT. This chain uses TRBV4-2 with TRBJ1-3; D unresolved. CDR1 is LGHNA, CDR2 YNFKEQ, per germline. Trimming cost V 0 bases and J 0 bases, with 6 bases left between them. CDR3 length: 15 amino acids.

The chain recombines TRBV2 with TRBJ2-5; possibly TRBD1 for D (5 bases). In germline, CDR1 is SNHLY, CDR2 FYNNEI. The CDR3 has 14 residues. Trimming removed 6 bases from V and 5 bases from J, with 16 bases in between. In DNA form, the CDR3 reads TGTGCCAGCAGAGTTGGCTCAGGGTGGGAGACCCAGTACTTC. Protein product: CASRVGSGWETQYF.

J is TRBJ2-2 and V is TRBV19, with a weak D call TRBD2 (6 bases). This CDR3 has 15 amino acids. Germline V lookup: CDR1 LNHDA, CDR2 SQIVND (reference sequence). V dropped 5 bases and J dropped 5 bases, with 15 bases sitting between them. As DNA, the CDR3 is TGTGCCAGTAGTCCGGGACTCGTAGGTACCGGGGAGCTGTTTTTT. It is translated as CASSPGLVGTGELFF. The variable domain in full, with the rest retrieved from reference TRBV19 and TRBJ2-2, is DGGITQSPKYLFRKEGQNVTLSCEQNLNHDAMYWYRQDPGQGLRLIYYSQIVNDFQKGDIAEGYSVSREKKESFPLTVTSAQKNPTAFYLCASSPGLVGTGELFFGEGSRLTVL.

The rearrangement links TRBV9 to TRBJ2-3; the D gene is possibly TRBD2 (6 bases). The CDR3 runs to 17 residues. The V end lost 4 bases, the J end lost 2 bases, and 20 bases lay between the germline ends. Looked up from germline, CDR1 is SGDLS and CDR2 is YYNGEE. The CDR3 loop reads CASSPGSAAPITDTQYF. The CDR3 DNA sequence: TGTGCCAGCAGCCCCGGGAGCGCCGCGCCAATCACAGATACGCAGTATTTT.

The chain carries TRBV5-1 and TRBJ1-6; no clear D. The CDR3 runs 12 residues. With 6 bases removed from V and 8 bases from J, the gap between germline ends came to 9 bases. Germline loops: CDR1 SGHRS, CDR2 YFSETQ. CDR3 protein: CASNEGDSPLHF. The DNA of the CDR3 is TGCGCCAGCAATGAAGGAGATTCACCCCTCCACTTT.

The CDR3 DNA is TGTGCCAGCAGGGGCGACAGGGATCCCCACTACGAGCAGTACTTC. It specifies CASRGDRDPHYEQYF. The chain is built from TRBV2 and TRBJ2-7; 7 positions agree with TRBD1. Per germline, CDR1 SNHLY and CDR2 FYNNEI. Trimming removed 6 bases from V and 3 bases from J; junction bases left unmatched: 11. The CDR3 contains 15 residues.

The chain carries TRBV28 and TRBJ1-2, with D perhaps matching TRBD1 (5 bases). The V end lost 6 bases, the J end lost 5 bases, and 13 bases lay between the germline ends. The CDR3 extends over 13 amino acids. Germline V gives CDR1 MDHEN, CDR2 SYDVKM. CDR3 nucleotides: TGTGCCAGCAGCTCAGGGCCCAGATATGGCTACACCTTC. It translates to CASSSGPRYGYTF.

The rearrangement joins TRBV11-2 to TRBJ2-6, with D perhaps matching TRBD1 (6 bases). CDR3 length: 16 residues. Looked up from germline, CDR1 is SGHAT and CDR2 is FQNNGV. V was pared by 5 bases and J by 0 bases, with 11 bases between. The CDR3, as DNA: TGTGCCAGCAGCCTGGACAGAGCCTCTGGGGCCAACGTCCTGACTTTC. Protein: CASSLDRASGANVLTF.

This chain connects TRBV29-1 to TRBJ1-1, with D possibly being TRBD1 (6 bases). CDR1 and CDR2 from the germline V gene are SQVTM and ANQGSEA. Trimming shortened V by 2 bases and J by 5 bases, and 18 bases separated the two germline ends. This CDR3 comprises 15 residues. The CDR3 is CSVERGERRMTEAFF. CDR3 DNA: TGCAGCGTTGAAAGGGGGGAAAGGAGAATGACTGAAGCTTTCTTT.

The chain joins TRBV7-9 to TRBJ2-1, with TRBD2 identical over 15 bases. Germline lookup yields CDR1 SEHNR and CDR2 FQNEAQ (reference sequence). This CDR3 region has 18 residues. J was trimmed by 0 bases and V by 7 bases; bases with no gene match: 7. The CDR3 loop reads CASTGLAGGLSSYNEQFF. In nucleotides, the CDR3 is TGTGCCAGCACGGGACTAGCGGGGGGACTTAGCTCCTACAATGAGCAGTTCTTC.

This chain joins TRBV5-3 and TRBJ2-1; 7 positions agree with TRBD2. TRBV5-3 is annotated as an ORF whose role is uncertain. The CDR3 spans 15 residues. V lost 7 bases and J lost 4; bases outside the gene matches: 11. The chain's CDR3 is CARHTRGGGYNEQFF. In DNA, the CDR3 is TGTGCCAGACATACGAGGGGCGGGGGATACAATGAGCAGTTCTTC.